This T cell receptor (beta chain) appears in the sequencing data of a study of regulatory T cells in long-lasting Graves disease. Building of the TCR beta libraries involved iRepertoire HTBI primers and Arm-PCR of CDR3 regions. TCRdb independently ran MiXCR on the multiplex PCR reads; one entry per CDR3 protein. This table has fewer than 450,000 distinct CDR3 sequences, 23% appearing once. Stated time point: persistent/refractory GD, antithyroid drugs over 5 years with positive TRAb. The TCR library was made from RNA extracted from PBMCs. This clonotype appeared many times. The CDR3 is made up of 12 amino acids. Germline V gives CDR1 MDHEN, CDR2 SYDVKM. V lost 4 bases, J lost 5 bases, and 9 bases lay in between.

This TCR was recovered from a female donor with Graves disease. V and J are TRBV28 and TRBJ2-7, with D tentatively TRBD1 or TRBD2 (5 bases each). Material: peripheral blood mononuclear cells (PBMCs), obtained when the disease was refractory, from a patient treated with antithyroid drugs. As DNA, the CDR3 is TGTGCCAGCAGTTGGGGGAGAGACGAGCAGTACTTC. The encoded protein is CASSWGRDEQYF.